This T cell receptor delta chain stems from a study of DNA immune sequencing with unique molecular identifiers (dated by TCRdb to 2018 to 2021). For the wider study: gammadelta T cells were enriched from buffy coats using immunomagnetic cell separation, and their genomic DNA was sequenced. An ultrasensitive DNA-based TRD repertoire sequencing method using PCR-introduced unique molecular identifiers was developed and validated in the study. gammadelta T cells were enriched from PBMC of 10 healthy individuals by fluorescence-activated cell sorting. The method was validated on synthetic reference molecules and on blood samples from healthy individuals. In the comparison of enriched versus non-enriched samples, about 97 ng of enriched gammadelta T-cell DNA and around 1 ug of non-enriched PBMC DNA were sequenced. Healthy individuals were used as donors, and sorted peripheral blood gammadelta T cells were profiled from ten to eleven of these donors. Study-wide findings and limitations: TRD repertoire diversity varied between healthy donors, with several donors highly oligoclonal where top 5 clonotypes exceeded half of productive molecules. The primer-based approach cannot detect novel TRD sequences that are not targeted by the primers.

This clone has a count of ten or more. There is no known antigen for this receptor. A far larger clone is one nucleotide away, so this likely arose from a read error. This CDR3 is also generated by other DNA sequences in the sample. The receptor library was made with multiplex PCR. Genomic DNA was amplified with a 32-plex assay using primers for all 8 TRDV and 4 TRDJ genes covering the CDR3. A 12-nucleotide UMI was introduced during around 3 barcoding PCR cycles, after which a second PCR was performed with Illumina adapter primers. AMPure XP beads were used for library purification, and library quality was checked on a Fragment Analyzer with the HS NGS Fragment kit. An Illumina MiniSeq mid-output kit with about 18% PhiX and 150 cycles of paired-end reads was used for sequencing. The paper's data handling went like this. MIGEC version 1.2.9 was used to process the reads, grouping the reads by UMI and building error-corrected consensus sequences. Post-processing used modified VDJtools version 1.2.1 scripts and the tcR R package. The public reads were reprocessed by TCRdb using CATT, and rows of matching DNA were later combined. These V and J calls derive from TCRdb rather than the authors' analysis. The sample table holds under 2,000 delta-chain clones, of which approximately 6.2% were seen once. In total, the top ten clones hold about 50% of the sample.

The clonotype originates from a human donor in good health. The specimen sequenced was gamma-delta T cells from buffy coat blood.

The DNA is as follows: TGTGCTCTTGGGGTGTCCCCCCTTGGTCCTGGGGATACGAGTACCCCTCCGTACACCGATAAACTCATCTTT. Translated, it gives CALGVSPLGPGDTSTPPYTDKLIF. The sequence links TRDV1 to TRDJ1, and TRDD3 matches 9 of the central bases. Assignment of the J gene here rests on matching the DNA to germline, because TCRdb gives none. The CDR3 holds 24 amino acids from the cysteine to the phenylalanine. The only DNA kept is the CDR3, 72 bases in frame from the first base. Based on the germline V gene, the CDR1 and CDR2 sequences are TSWWSYY and QGS. V is cut back by 4 bases and J by 0 bases, with 30 bases in the junction unmatched.